The entry that follows covers one TCR beta chain sequence. The record originates from a study of blood T cell repertoires in COVID-19. Study background: Sites in the United States, Italy and Spain provided acute and convalescent COVID-19 samples. PBMCs, B-cell-depleted T cells, or T cells provided the cDNA or gDNA that made up the material.

Study processing details: Amplifying reference gene primers gave estimates of nucleated cell counts. Assay used: immunoSEQ multiplex PCR; TCRdb lists only in-frame clones, some missing. That table furnishes V, J and clone size, whereas the DNA furnished D and trimming. The repertoire holds 150,000 to 200,000 clones, with about 88% as singletons. V gave up 3 bases and J gave up 1 base, with 12 bases separating them. The CDR3 runs 15 residues. Looked up from germline, CDR1 is LNHDA and CDR2 is SQIVND (reference sequence). Sequenced sample: peripheral blood. The rearrangement uses TRBV19 and TRBJ1-1; no reliable D call. This sequence originates from a man in his sixties with acute or convalescent COVID-19. The CDR3 nucleotides read TGTGCCAGTAGTATCCGAGGACGGGGGAACACTGAAGCTTTCTTT. Encoded protein: CASSIRGRGNTEAFF.